This T cell receptor (beta chain) comes out of a study of blood T cell repertoires in COVID-19. As for the study in general: Sample material is recorded as cDNA or gDNA derived from T cells, B-cell-depleted T cells, or PBMCs.

TCRdb's copy holds only in-frame clones and misses some; the assay was immunoSEQ multiplex PCR. The sample holds 140,000 or so clones; around 83% are singletons and the top ten take 7% to 10%. Living in about two dozen US areas, the participants were between roughly 18 and 89 years of age. Clinical histories supplied by participants themselves formed the basis of cohort assignment. Recovery meant two consecutive negative NP/OP PCR tests, professional clearance, or resolved symptoms. The sequence came from a man aged 50-60 years who had recovered from COVID-19. Specimen: PBMCs or T cells enriched from blood (not recorded which).

CDR3 sequence reads: CASSRFGTVEVRHGYTF. The CDR3 DNA reads TGTGCCAGCAGCCGTTTCGGGACAGTGGAGGTTCGGCATGGCTACACCTTC. V is TRBV7-9 and J is TRBJ1-2, with 7 bases identical to TRBD1. J lost 6 bases, V lost 5 bases, and 18 bases had no gene match. Germline V lookup: CDR1 SEHNR, CDR2 FQNEAQ (reference sequence). The CDR3 is 17 residues long. The full variable domain, its missing parts supplied by reference TRBV7-9 and TRBJ1-2, is DTGVSQNPRHKITKRGQNVTFRCDPISEHNRLYWYRQTLGQGPEFLTYFQNEAQLEKSRLLSDRFSAERPKGSFSTLEIQRTEQGDSAMYLCASSRFGTVEVRHGYTFGSGTRLTVV.